This TCR beta chain derives from a study of blood T cell repertoires in COVID-19 (dated by TCRdb to the early 2020s). About the study as a whole: Samples from collaborators originated in the United States, Italy and Spain and spanned both the acute and convalescent phases of COVID-19. The prospective study material was composed of cDNA or gDNA derived from T cells, B-cell-depleted T cells, or PBMCs. Subjects who had been exposed to COVID-19, were actively infected with it, or had recovered from it provided the deeply sampled blood TCRbeta repertoires that made up the dataset. The repertoires were released in a freely available public database intended as a resource for research on the immune response to SARS-CoV-2. Samples were obtained from the ongoing ImmuneRACE study (first 160 participants) and from over 1,000 subjects provided by 6 global collaborators. Sample metadata almost always included a de-identified subject ID, COVID-19 status, age in years and sex. HLA class I and class II types, where available, came from metadata supplied by the sample provider rather than from assay-based typing. The full study reports these points: Clinical and demographic metadata were provided uncurated, with the amount varying by source and participant.

TCRbeta CDR3 regions were amplified from genomic DNA using the immunoSEQ Assay, a bias-controlled multiplex PCR. In the paper's pipeline: Nucleated cell counts per sample were estimated from amplification of reference gene primers within the assay. Sequence reads were collapsed and filtered to measure the absolute abundance of every unique TCRbeta CDR3 rearrangement. Productive Simpson clonality was computed per sample as the square root of Simpson's diversity index over productive rearrangements. TCRdb carries this immuneACCESS record with in-frame sequences only. Its versions omit some clonotypes, under half of them owing to an unresolved V gene in the studies checked, with the rest unexplained. V, J and clone size derive from that table, while D and trimming were established from the DNA sequence. The sample contains some 320,000 clones, 85% of them found a single time. The ten largest clones take up under 2% of the sample.

In the prospective study, participants were about 18 to 100 years old, resided in about two dozen geographic areas of the United States, and were enrolled through a virtual design. Cohort assignment in the prospective study relied on participant-reported clinical history from a screening survey and a study questionnaire. Exposed participants had been in contact with someone with a PCR-confirmed or clinician-diagnosed COVID-19 case within 2 weeks of study entry. In the prospective study, mobile phlebotomists collected whole blood, serum and a nasopharyngeal or oropharyngeal swab from each participant. Participants in the prospective study had the option to provide additional blood draws and questionnaires over a roughly 2-month period. Before DNA extraction, blood samples from the prospective study were shipped at room temperature or frozen. CDR3 length: 13 amino acids, cysteine to phenylalanine. Only the CDR3 part of the read is kept: 39 bases, read in frame from the first base. In the germline V gene (reference sequence), CDR1 corresponds to GTSNPN and CDR2 to SVGIG. Relative to germline, V is missing 1 base and J is missing 2 bases, with 1 base of the junction outside any gene match.

Concerning this clone itself: Its antigen has not been determined. No much larger clonotype is one base removed from it; base qualities were not supplied.

The sequenced material came from PBMCs or T cells enriched from blood (not recorded which). The sequence was collected from a woman in her 30s who had been exposed to COVID-19. The chain is encoded by TRBV30 joined to TRBJ2-7; the central 8 bases match TRBD1. The sequence in DNA is TGTGCCTGGAGTGCAGGGGGCCCCTACGAGCAGTACTTC. This codes for CAWSAGGPYEQYF. The full variable domain, completed from the reference TRBV30 and TRBJ2-7 proteins outside the CDR3, reads SQTIHQWPATLVQPVGSPLSLECTVEGTSNPNLYWYRQAAGRGLQLLFYSVGIGQISSEVPQNLSASRPQDRQFILSSKKLLLSDSGFYLCAWSAGGPYEQYFGPGTRLTVT.